This TCR beta chain is drawn from a study of blood T cell repertoires in COVID-19. The data were produced by immunoSEQ multiplex PCR, yet TCRdb's version contains in-frame clones alone and is incomplete. The sample includes under 55,000 clones, under 90% of them seen just once. On this clone itself: An end of the junction differs from the germline gene, which may be a read error.

CDR3 length equals 15 residues. Germline lookup yields CDR1 SGHNT and CDR2 YYREEE (reference sequence). This clonotype originated in a man aged 45-60 years with acute or convalescent COVID-19. Specimen: peripheral blood. The rearrangement joins TRBV5-4 to TRBJ2-2; 9 bases are shared with TRBD1. The CDR3 reads CASSLQGADTGGLFF. The DNA of the CDR3 is TGTGCCAGCAGCCTACAGGGGGCCGACACCGGGGGGCTGTTTTTT.